The sequence of this T cell receptor (beta chain) was determined in a study of blood T cell repertoires in COVID-19 (dated by TCRdb to the early 2020s). A note on the overall study: The collaborator samples originated in the United States, Italy and Spain and spanned the acute and convalescent phases of COVID-19. HLA class I and class II types, where available, came from metadata supplied by the sample provider rather than from assay-based typing. A de-identified subject ID, COVID-19 status, age in years and sex were almost always included in the sample metadata. A freely available public database, intended as a resource for researchers studying the immune response to SARS-CoV-2, is where the repertoires were released. The dataset comprised deeply sampled blood TCRbeta repertoires from subjects exposed to, actively infected with, or recovered from COVID-19. The material from the prospective study consisted of cDNA or gDNA derived from T cells, B-cell-depleted T cells, or PBMCs. The samples were drawn from the first 160 participants of the ongoing ImmuneRACE study and from some 1,300 subjects provided by 6 global collaborators. Findings and caveats that apply to the study as a whole: Clinical and demographic metadata were provided uncurated, with the amount varying by source and participant.

TCRbeta CDR3 regions were amplified from genomic DNA using the immunoSEQ Assay, a bias-controlled multiplex PCR. The published analysis was carried out like this. The number of nucleated cells in each sample was estimated by amplification of reference gene primers within the assay. Sequence reads were collapsed and filtered to measure the absolute abundance of every unique TCRbeta CDR3 rearrangement. For each sample, productive Simpson clonality was calculated by taking the square root of Simpson's diversity index across productive rearrangements. TCRdb limited this immuneACCESS table to in-frame rearrangements with V and J called. A share of clones is missing; checked studies link under half to unresolved V genes, and the rest is unexplained. V and J calls and clone size follow that table, whereas D and trimming were derived from the DNA. The sample yields about 120,000 clones; 82% were counted once. The ten largest make up about 12% of the sample.

Whole blood was collected in K2EDTA tubes by collaborating institutions according to the institutions' own protocols. Collaborator samples were shipped for TCRbeta analysis as frozen whole blood, isolated PBMCs, or DNA extracted from either sample type. In the germline V gene (reference sequence), CDR1 corresponds to SEHNR and CDR2 to FQNEAQ. The CDR3 numbers 14 residues from cysteine through phenylalanine. The only DNA kept is the CDR3, 42 bases in frame from the first base. Trimming accounts for 6 bases at V and 7 bases at J, while the number of junction bases matched to no gene is 11. About this clone: What antigen it recognizes has not been identified. Base qualities are not provided; no much larger clone lies one nucleotide away.

The receptor comes from a human donor in a cohort sampled during active COVID-19. The material sequenced was peripheral blood. The chain joins TRBV7-9 to TRBJ2-7, and 8 bases in between align with TRBD1. This receptor has the CDR3 CASSSMTGVGEQYF. The nucleotide sequence reads as follows: TGTGCCAGCAGTTCAATGACAGGGGTTGGAGAGCAGTACTTC.